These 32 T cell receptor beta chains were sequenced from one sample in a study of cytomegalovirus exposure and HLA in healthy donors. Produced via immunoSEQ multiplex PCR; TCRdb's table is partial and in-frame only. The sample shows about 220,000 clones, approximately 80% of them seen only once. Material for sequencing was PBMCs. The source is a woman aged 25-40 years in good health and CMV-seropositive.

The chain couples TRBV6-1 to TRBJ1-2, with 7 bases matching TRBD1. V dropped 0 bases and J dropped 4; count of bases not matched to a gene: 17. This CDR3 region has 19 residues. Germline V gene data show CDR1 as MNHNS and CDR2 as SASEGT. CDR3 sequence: CASSEAAGTARSHIYGYTF. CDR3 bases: TGTGCCAGCAGTGAAGCGGCCGGGACAGCTAGGAGCCACATCTATGGCTACACCTTC.

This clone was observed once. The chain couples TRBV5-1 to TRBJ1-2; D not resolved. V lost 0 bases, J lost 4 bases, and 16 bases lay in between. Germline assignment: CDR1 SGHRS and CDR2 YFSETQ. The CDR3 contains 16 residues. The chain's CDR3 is CASSLASLRALYGYTF. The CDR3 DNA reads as TGCGCCAGCAGCTTGGCTTCGCTACGGGCCCTCTATGGCTACACCTTC.

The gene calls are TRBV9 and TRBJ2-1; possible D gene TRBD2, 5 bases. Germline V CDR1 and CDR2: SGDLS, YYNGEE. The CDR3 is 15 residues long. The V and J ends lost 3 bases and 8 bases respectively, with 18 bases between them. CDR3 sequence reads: CASSAGLGETYEQFF. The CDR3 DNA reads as TGTGCCAGCAGCGCCGGACTCGGGGAGACCTATGAGCAGTTCTTC.

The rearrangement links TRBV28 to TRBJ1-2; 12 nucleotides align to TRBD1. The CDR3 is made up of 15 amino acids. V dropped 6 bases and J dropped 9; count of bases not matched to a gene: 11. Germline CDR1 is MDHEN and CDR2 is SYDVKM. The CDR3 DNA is TGTGCCAGCAGCACAATGGGACAGGGGGCGGTTAGCTACACCTTC. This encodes CASSTMGQGAVSYTF.

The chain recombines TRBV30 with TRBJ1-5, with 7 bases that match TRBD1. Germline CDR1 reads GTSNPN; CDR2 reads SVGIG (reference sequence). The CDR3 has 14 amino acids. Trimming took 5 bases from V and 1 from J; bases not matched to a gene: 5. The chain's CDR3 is CAWGTASSNQPQHF. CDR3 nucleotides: TGTGCCTGGGGGACAGCCTCCAGCAATCAGCCCCAGCATTTT.

CDR3 loop: CASGRQGIEELFF. Here the CDR3 DNA reads TGTGCCAGCGGAAGACAGGGGATCGAGGAGCTGTTTTTT. The chain employs TRBV9 and TRBJ2-2; TRBD1 matches at 8 bases. The germline gives CDR1 SGDLS, CDR2 YYNGEE. J gave up 10 bases and V 7 bases, and 9 bases lay outside the gene matches. This CDR3 has 13 residues.

CDR3 DNA sequence: TGCGCCAGCAGCCCCACAGGGGACAATGAAGCTTTCTTT. Its translation is CASSPTGDNEAFF. This sequence joins TRBV5-1 and TRBJ1-1, with TRBD1 identical over 7 bases. The CDR3 has 13 residues. CDR1 and CDR2 (germline): SGHRS, YFSETQ. V gave up 4 bases and J gave up 7 bases; unmatched junction bases: 7.

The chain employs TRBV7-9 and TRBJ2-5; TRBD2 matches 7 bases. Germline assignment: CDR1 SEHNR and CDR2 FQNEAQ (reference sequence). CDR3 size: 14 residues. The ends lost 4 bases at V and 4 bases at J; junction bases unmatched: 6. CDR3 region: CASSSGRARETQYF. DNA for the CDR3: TGTGCCAGCAGCTCAGGGAGGGCCAGAGAGACCCAGTACTTC.

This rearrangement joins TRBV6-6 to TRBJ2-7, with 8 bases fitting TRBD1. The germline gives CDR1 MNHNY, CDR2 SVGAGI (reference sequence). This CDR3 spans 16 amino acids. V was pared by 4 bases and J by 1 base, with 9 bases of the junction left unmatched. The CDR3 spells CASSSPDRGESYEQYF. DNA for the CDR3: TGTGCCAGCAGTTCTCCTGACAGGGGTGAATCCTACGAGCAGTACTTC.

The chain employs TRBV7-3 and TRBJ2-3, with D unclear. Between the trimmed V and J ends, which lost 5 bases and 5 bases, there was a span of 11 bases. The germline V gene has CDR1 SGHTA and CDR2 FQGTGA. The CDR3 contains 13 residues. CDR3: CASSRRHGDTQYF. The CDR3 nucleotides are TGTGCCAGCAGCCGAAGACATGGAGATACGCAGTATTTT.

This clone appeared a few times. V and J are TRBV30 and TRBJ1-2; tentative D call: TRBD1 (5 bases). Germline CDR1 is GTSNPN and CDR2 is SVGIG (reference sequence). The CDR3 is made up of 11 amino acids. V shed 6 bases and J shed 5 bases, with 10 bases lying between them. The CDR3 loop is CACPGRYGYTF. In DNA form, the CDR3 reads TGTGCCTGTCCGGGACGGTATGGCTACACCTTC.

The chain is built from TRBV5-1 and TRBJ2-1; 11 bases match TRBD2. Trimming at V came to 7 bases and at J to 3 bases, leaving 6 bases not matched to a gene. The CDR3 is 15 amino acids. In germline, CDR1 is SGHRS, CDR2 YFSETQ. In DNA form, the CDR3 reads TGCGCCAGCTCCGGAACTAGCGGGAGCTACAATGAGCAGTTCTTC. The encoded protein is CASSGTSGSYNEQFF. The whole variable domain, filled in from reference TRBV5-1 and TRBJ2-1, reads KAGVTQTPRYLIKTRGQQVTLSCSPISGHRSVSWYQQTPGQGLQFLFEYFSETQRNKGNFPGRFSGRQFSNSRSEMNVSTLELGDSALYLCASSGTSGSYNEQFFGPGTRLTVL.

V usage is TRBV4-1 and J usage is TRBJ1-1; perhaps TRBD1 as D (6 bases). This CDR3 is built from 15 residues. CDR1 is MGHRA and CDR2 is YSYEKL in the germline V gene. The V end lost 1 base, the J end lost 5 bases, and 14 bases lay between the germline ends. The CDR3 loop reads CASSQAWGARTEAFF. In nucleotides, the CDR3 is TGCGCCAGCAGCCAAGCATGGGGGGCTCGGACTGAAGCTTTCTTT.

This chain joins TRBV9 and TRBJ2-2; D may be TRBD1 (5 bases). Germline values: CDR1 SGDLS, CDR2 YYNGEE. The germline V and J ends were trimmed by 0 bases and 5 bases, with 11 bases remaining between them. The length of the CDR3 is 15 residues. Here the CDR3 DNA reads TGTGCCAGCAGCGTAGGCCAGGGTGGGACCGGGGAGCTGTTTTTT. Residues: CASSVGQGGTGELFF.

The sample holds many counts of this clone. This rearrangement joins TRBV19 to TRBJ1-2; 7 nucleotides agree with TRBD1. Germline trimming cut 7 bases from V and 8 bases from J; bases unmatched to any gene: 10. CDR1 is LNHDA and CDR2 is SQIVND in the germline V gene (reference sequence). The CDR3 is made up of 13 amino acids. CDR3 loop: CASKYGRGGGYTF. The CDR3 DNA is TGTGCCAGTAAATACGGAAGAGGGGGCGGCTACACCTTC.

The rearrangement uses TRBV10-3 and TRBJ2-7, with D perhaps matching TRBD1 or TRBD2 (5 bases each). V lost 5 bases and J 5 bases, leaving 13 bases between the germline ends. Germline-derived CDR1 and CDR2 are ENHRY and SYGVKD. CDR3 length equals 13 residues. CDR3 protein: CAISPGGVDEQYF. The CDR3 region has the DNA TGTGCCATCAGTCCTGGGGGAGTAGACGAGCAGTACTTC.

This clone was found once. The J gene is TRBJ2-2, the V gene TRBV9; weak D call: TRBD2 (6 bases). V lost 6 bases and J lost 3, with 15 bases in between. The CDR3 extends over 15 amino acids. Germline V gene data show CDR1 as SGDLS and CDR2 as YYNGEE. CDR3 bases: TGTGCCAGCAACCCTAGGGAGCGGGACACCGGGGAGCTGTTTTTT. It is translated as CASNPRERDTGELFF.

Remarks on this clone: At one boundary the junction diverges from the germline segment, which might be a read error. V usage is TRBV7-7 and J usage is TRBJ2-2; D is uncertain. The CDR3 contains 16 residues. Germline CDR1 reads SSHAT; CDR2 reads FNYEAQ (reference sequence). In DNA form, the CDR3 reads TGTGCTAGCAGCTTAGATGGAGAAACAAACACCGGGGAGCTGTTTTTT. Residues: CASSLDGETNTGELFF. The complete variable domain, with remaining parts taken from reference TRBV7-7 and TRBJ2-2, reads GAGVSQSPRYKVTKRGQDVTLRCDPISSHATLYWYQQALGQGPEFLTYFNYEAQPDKSGLPSDRFSAERPEGSISTLTIQRTEQRDSAMYRCASSLDGETNTGELFFGEGSRLTVL.

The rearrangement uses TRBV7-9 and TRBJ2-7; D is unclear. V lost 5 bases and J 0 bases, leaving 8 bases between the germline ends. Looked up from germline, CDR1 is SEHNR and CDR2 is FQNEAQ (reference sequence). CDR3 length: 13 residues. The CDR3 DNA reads TGTGCCAGCAGCAGGACGGTCTCCTACGAGCAGTACTTC. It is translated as CASSRTVSYEQYF.

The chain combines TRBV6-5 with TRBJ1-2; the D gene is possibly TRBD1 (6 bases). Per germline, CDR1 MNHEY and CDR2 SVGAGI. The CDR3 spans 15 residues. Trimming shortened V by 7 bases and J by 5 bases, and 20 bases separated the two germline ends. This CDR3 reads CASKNRVPAHYGYTF. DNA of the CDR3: TGTGCCAGCAAAAACAGGGTCCCAGCCCATTATGGCTACACCTTC.

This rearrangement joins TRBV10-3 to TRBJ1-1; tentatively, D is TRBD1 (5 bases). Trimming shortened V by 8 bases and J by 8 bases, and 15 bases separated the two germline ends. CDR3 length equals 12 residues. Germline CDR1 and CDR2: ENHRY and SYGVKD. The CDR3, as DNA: TGTGCCATCGTCGGAGACAGATGGGAAGCTTTCTTT. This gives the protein CAIVGDRWEAFF.

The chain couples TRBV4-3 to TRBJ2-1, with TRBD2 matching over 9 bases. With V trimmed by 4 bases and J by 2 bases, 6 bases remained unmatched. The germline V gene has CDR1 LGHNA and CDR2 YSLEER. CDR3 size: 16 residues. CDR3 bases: TGCGCCAGCAGCCGGGTAGCGGGGGCCACCTACAATGAGCAGTTCTTC. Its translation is CASSRVAGATYNEQFF.

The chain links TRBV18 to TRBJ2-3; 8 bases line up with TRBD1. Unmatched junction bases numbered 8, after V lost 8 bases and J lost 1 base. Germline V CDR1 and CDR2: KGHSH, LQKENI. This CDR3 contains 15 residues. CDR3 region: CASAGGQDGTDTQYF. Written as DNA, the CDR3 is TGTGCCAGCGCCGGGGGACAGGACGGCACAGATACGCAGTATTTT.

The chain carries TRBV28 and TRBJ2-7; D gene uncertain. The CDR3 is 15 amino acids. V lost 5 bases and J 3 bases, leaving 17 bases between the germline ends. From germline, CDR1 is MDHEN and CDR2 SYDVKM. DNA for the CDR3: TGTGCCAGCAGTCAAAGATTTCAGAGTCACTACGAGCAGTACTTC. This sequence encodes CASSQRFQSHYEQYF.

DNA for the CDR3: TGTGCCAGCAGCACAAACAGGGGGTCGACAGAGACCCAGTACTTC. Protein product: CASSTNRGSTETQYF. The chain uses TRBV7-8 and TRBJ2-5, with 8 bases aligning to TRBD1. This CDR3 comprises 15 residues. From germline, CDR1 is SGHVS and CDR2 FQNEAQ. With V trimmed by 5 bases and J by 4 bases, 9 bases remained unmatched.

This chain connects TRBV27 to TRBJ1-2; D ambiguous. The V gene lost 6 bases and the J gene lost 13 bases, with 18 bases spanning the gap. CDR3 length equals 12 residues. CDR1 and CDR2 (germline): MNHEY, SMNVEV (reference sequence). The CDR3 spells CASRGLGGQSTF. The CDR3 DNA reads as TGTGCCAGCAGGGGTTTAGGTGGGCAGAGCACCTTC.

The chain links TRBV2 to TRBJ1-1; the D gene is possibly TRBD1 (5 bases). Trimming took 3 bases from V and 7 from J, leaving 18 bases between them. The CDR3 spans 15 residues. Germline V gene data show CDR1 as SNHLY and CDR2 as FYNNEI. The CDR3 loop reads CASSDGLSQAFEAFF. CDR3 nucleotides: TGTGCCAGCAGTGACGGTCTTTCACAGGCCTTTGAAGCTTTCTTT.

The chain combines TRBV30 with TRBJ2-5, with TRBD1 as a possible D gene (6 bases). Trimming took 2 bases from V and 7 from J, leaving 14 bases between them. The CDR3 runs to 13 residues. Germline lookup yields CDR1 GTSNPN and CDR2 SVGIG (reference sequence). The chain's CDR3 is CAWSSGVDVTQYF. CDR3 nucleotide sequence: TGTGCCTGGAGTTCAGGGGTTGACGTGACCCAGTACTTC.

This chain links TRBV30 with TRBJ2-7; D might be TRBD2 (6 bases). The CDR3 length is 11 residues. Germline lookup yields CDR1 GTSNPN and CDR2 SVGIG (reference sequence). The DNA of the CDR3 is TGTGCTAGCGGAGGCTCCTACGAGCAGTACTTC. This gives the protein CASGGSYEQYF.

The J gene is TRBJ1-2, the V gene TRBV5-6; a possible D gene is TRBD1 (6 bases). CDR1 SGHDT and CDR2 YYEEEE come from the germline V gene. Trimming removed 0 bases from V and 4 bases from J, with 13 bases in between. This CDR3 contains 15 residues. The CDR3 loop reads CASSLVGGAGYGYTF. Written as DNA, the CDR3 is TGTGCCAGCAGCTTGGTTGGGGGCGCTGGCTATGGCTACACCTTC.

CDR3 in DNA: TGCAGCGTCTGGACAGGGGATTCGGAAAAACTGTTTTTT. Encoded protein: CSVWTGDSEKLFF. This chain connects TRBV29-1 to TRBJ1-4, with 9 bases identical to TRBD1. In germline, CDR1 is SQVTM, CDR2 ANQGSEA. This CDR3 comprises 13 residues. The V gene end was trimmed by 6 bases and the J gene end by 8 bases; junction bases not matched to a gene: 7. The full variable domain, with the rest looked up from reference TRBV29-1 and TRBJ1-4, is SAVISQKPSRDICQRGTSLTIQCQVDSQVTMMFWYRQQPGQSLTLIATANQGSEATYESGFVIDKFPISRPNLTFSTLTVSNMSPEDSSIYLCSVWTGDSEKLFFGSGTQLSVL.

The CDR3 is CASSYTVGQATEAFF. The CDR3 nucleotides read TGTGCCAGCAGTTACACCGTCGGGCAAGCGACTGAAGCTTTCTTT. V is TRBV6-5 and J is TRBJ1-1; D is unresolved. The V end was cut by 2 bases, the J end by 5 bases, with 15 bases between. Germline assignment: CDR1 MNHEY and CDR2 SVGAGI. The CDR3 is made up of 15 amino acids.